Listed below are T cell receptor beta chains from one sample, sequenced in a study of monozygotic twins with cystic fibrosis. Sequencing was performed with immunoSEQ multiplex PCR; in TCRdb, only in-frame clones are kept and a portion is missing. This table has around 21,000 clones, approximately 90% appearing once. Sequenced sample: blood. The origin of the receptors is a woman aged 25 to 39 with cystic fibrosis. Each CDR3 is given with its conserved first and last residue. A D gene is named only where the DNA matches it firmly. Clone size is stated in some rows and not others, as once, few, many or a class when expanded.

j_call	cdr3_length	d_call	v_call	clone_size	cdr3_aa	cdr3_nt
TRBJ2-5	15	NA	TRBV28	NA	CASSFEIGRRGTQYF	TGTGCCAGCAGTTTTGAGATTGGACGACGGGGGACCCAGTACTTC
TRBJ1-4	14	NA	TRBV5-4	once	CASSLGSRDEKLFF	TGTGCCAGCAGCTTGGGTAGCAGGGACGAAAAACTGTTTTTT
TRBJ1-1	12	TRBD1	TRBV2	NA	CASRDSSAEAFF	TGTGCCAGCCGGGACAGTTCAGCTGAAGCTTTCTTT
TRBJ1-5	14	TRBD1	TRBV7-9	NA	CASSLQGVDQPQHF	TGTGCCAGCAGCTTACAGGGGGTAGATCAGCCCCAGCATTTT
TRBJ2-1	11	NA	TRBV5-4	NA	CASSLDYEQFF	TGTGCCAGCAGCTTGGATTACGAGCAGTTCTTC
TRBJ1-6	13	NA	TRBV6-1	few	CASSESYNSPLHF	TGTGCCAGCAGTGAAAGTTATAATTCACCCCTCCACTTT
TRBJ1-4	15	TRBD1	TRBV7-9	once	CASSSRQGLGEKLFF	TGTGCCAGCAGCTCTCGACAGGGGCTGGGGGAAAAACTGTTTTTT
TRBJ1-2	13	NA	TRBV27	NA	CASRLTGDEGYTF	TGTGCCAGCAGACTTACGGGCGACGAGGGCTACACCTTC
TRBJ1-2	14	NA	TRBV5-1	NA	CASRQTGTNYGYTF	TGCGCCAGCAGACAAACAGGGACTAACTATGGCTACACCTTC
TRBJ2-7	14	TRBD2	TRBV2	NA	CASNGGGSTYEQYF	TGTGCCAGCAATGGCGGGGGGTCCACCTACGAGCAGTACTTC
TRBJ2-2	15	TRBD1	TRBV5-1	NA	CASSPRTGLSGELFF	TGCGCCAGCAGCCCCCGGACAGGGCTGAGCGGGGAGCTGTTTTTT
TRBJ1-1	13	NA	TRBV5-4	few	CASSLAREGEAFF	TGTGCCAGCAGCTTAGCCAGGGAGGGTGAAGCTTTCTTT
TRBJ2-1	16	NA	TRBV5-6	NA	CASTRTGRPDQNEQFF	TGTGCCAGCACCCGAACAGGACGGCCGGACCAGAATGAGCAGTTCTTC
TRBJ2-4	20	NA	TRBV5-1	NA	CASSLNPSHPTGDSLNIQYF	TGCGCCAGCAGCTTAAACCCGTCGCATCCCACGGGTGACTCCCTAAACATTCAGTACTTC
TRBJ2-4	15	TRBD1	TRBV19	medium-sized	CASSRSGTGKNIQYF	TGTGCCAGTAGTAGATCCGGGACAGGGAAAAACATTCAGTACTTC
TRBJ1-1	14	NA	TRBV28	NA	CASSPRGGVGSAFF	TGTGCCAGCAGCCCCCGGGGGGGGGTAGGAAGCGCTTTCTTT
TRBJ1-5	15	TRBD1	TRBV19	few	CASRSGTGVGRPQHF	TGTGCCAGTAGGTCCGGGACAGGCGTCGGGCGGCCCCAGCATTTT
TRBJ1-2	13	NA	TRBV7-2	NA	CASSLSGGGGYTF	TGTGCCAGCAGCTTATCCGGGGGAGGAGGCTACACCTTC
TRBJ2-3	16	NA	TRBV11-3	NA	CASSPKLGTPSSEQYF	TGTGCCAGCAGCCCCAAGTTGGGGACGCCATCCTCGGAGCAGTATTTT
TRBJ2-1	14	TRBD2	TRBV18	NA	CASSPSSGGDEQFF	TGTGCCAGCTCACCATCTAGCGGGGGCGATGAGCAGTTCTTC
TRBJ1-1	16	NA	TRBV7-9	NA	CASSVPEQGDIRGAFF	TGTGCCAGCAGCGTCCCGGAACAGGGCGATATTAGGGGAGCTTTCTTT
TRBJ2-1	15	TRBD2	TRBV10-3	few	CAISESAGGYNEQFF	TGTGCCATCAGTGAGTCAGCGGGGGGGTACAATGAGCAGTTCTTC
TRBJ2-7	11	NA	TRBV5-3	NA	CARSPWGEQYF	TGTGCCAGAAGCCCCTGGGGGGAGCAGTACTTC
TRBJ2-1	15	TRBD1	TRBV19	NA	CASSTSTGGYNEQFF	TGTGCCAGTAGTACCTCGACAGGGGGGTACAATGAGCAGTTCTTC
TRBJ1-6	15	TRBD1	TRBV11-2	NA	CASSRHRDRNSPLHF	TGTGCCAGCAGCAGACACCGGGACAGAAATTCACCCCTCCACTTT
TRBJ1-2	13	NA	TRBV6-1	NA	CASSEVDNYGYTF	TGTGCCAGCAGTGAAGTTGATAACTATGGCTACACCTTC
TRBJ1-3	16	TRBD1	TRBV13	NA	CASSWGTGVRGNTIYF	TGTGCCAGCAGCTGGGGCACAGGGGTAAGAGGAAACACCATATATTTT
TRBJ1-5	14	TRBD1	TRBV27	NA	CASRGLSQGWAQHF	TGTGCCAGCCGTGGGCTTTCACAGGGGTGGGCCCAGCATTTT
TRBJ2-3	14	TRBD2	TRBV10-2	few	CASSSGLELDTQYF	TGCGCCAGCAGCTCGGGACTAGAGTTGGATACGCAGTATTTT
TRBJ1-1	12	NA	TRBV28	NA	CASSFRGQRAFF	TGTGCCAGCAGTTTCCGGGGGCAAAGAGCTTTCTTT
TRBJ2-5	15	NA	TRBV5-1	NA	CASSLGKKGKETQYF	TGCGCCAGCAGCTTGGGTAAAAAGGGAAAAGAGACCCAGTACTTC
TRBJ2-7	15	TRBD2	TRBV5-1	NA	CASSLGLAGGYEQYF	TGCGCCAGCAGCTTGGGCCTAGCGGGGGGTTACGAGCAGTACTTC
TRBJ1-1	15	NA	TRBV6-5	once	CASSYSGGRNTEAFF	TGTGCCAGCAGTTACTCGGGGGGGAGGAACACTGAAGCTTTCTTT
TRBJ2-7	14	TRBD1	TRBV5-4	NA	CASSWGTGGGEQYF	TGTGCCAGCAGCTGGGGGACAGGGGGAGGAGAGCAGTACTTC
TRBJ2-2	14	TRBD1	TRBV19	NA	CASTTTGATGELFF	TGTGCCAGTACTACGACAGGGGCCACCGGGGAGCTGTTTTTT
TRBJ1-3	14	TRBD1	TRBV18	NA	CASSEDRAGNTIYF	TGTGCCAGCTCGGAGGACAGGGCTGGAAACACCATATATTTT
TRBJ1-6	14	NA	TRBV5-4	few	CASSLSLGDSPLHF	TGTGCCAGCAGCTTGAGCCTAGGGGATTCACCCCTCCACTTT
TRBJ1-2	15	NA	TRBV7-2	NA	CASSLGSNAVEGYTF	TGTGCCAGCAGCTTAGGGTCAAACGCCGTGGAGGGCTACACCTTC
TRBJ2-7	16	TRBD2	TRBV10-3	NA	CAISEAPGGALSEQYF	TGTGCCATCAGTGAGGCCCCGGGGGGGGCGCTGTCCGAGCAGTACTTC
TRBJ2-3	16	NA	TRBV7-2	NA	CASSLGLRGGKDTQYF	TGTGCCAGCAGCCTTGGGTTGAGGGGCGGAAAAGATACGCAGTATTTT